The next 5 T cell receptor beta chains were all read from a single sample in a study of beta chain features in type 1 diabetes. Notes on the study in general: Researchers report that Type 1 diabetes patients had moderately but significantly shorter TCRB CDR3s across all four CD4+ subsets.

The entirety of the isolated RNA underwent reverse transcription, so expressed TCRB transcripts were sequenced. Measured with immunoSEQ multiplex PCR; TCRdb has only the in-frame clones, and not every one. The sample consists of about 300,000 clones, roughly 14% of them appearing once. No antigen has been assigned to these receptors. Sequences were obtained from naive CD4+ T cells from blood. Receptor source: a woman younger than 35 with type 1 diabetes.

The chain recombines TRBV2 with TRBJ2-5, with a possible D match to TRBD1 (5 bases). There are 13 residues in the CDR3. CDR1 SNHLY and CDR2 FYNNEI come from the germline V gene. Trimming left V 7 bases short and J 4 bases short, with 13 bases between. The CDR3 reads CASTATQGETQYF. CDR3 bases: TGTGCCAGCACGGCAACTCAGGGAGAGACCCAGTACTTC.

This clone showed up just a few times. The CDR3 loop is CASCTSGSPPYEQYV. DNA for the CDR3: TGTGCCAGCTGCACTAGCGGGAGTCCCCCTTACGAGCAGTACGTC. The rearrangement joins TRBV21-1 to TRBJ2-7; the table's D gene call, TRBD2, was not cross checked with the DNA. TRBV21-1 is a recognized pseudogene. CDR3 size: 15 residues.

The chain combines TRBV29-1 with TRBJ2-3, with TRBD2 matching over 11 bases. V trimming: 6 bases; J trimming: 0 bases; junction bases outside the gene matches: 8. Germline loops: CDR1 SQVTM, CDR2 ANQGSEA. CDR3 size: 16 residues. The CDR3 nucleotides read TGCAGCGTAAAACCCCGGACTAGCGGGAGCACAGATACGCAGTATTTT. This codes for CSVKPRTSGSTDTQYF.

The V call is TRBV2, the J call TRBJ1-1, with 8 nucleotides matching TRBD1. V shed 3 bases, J shed 3 bases, and the junction held 0 bases outside the gene matches. CDR1 is SNHLY and CDR2 is FYNNEI in the germline V gene. The CDR3 consists of 13 residues. CDR3: CASSEGQDTEAFF. Written as DNA, the CDR3 is TGTGCCAGCAGTGAGGGACAGGACACTGAAGCTTTCTTT.

In its sample, this clone was seen a few times. This chain joins TRBV5-4 and TRBJ2-5; TRBD2 aligns across 9 bases. This CDR3 has 16 amino acids. V lost 1 base and J lost 4; bases outside the gene matches: 8. Per germline, CDR1 SGHNT and CDR2 YYREEE (reference sequence). CDR3: CASSLPPSGKGETQYF. For the CDR3, the DNA is TGTGCCAGCAGCTTGCCGCCTAGCGGGAAGGGAGAGACCCAGTACTTC.